These 10 T cell receptor beta chains share one sample of origin, sequenced in a study of T cell repertoires in aging, cancer and after chemotherapy. Amplification of TCR beta used genomic DNA extracted from peripheral blood. A mixed TRB-A/B primer pool amplified rearranged TRB by multiplex touch-down PCR. MiXCR, applied by TCRdb to the multiplex PCR reads, yields one record per CDR3 protein. The table lists more than 10,000 distinct CDR3 sequences, approximately 21% of them singletons, with approximately 5.8% in the top ten. The material sequenced was blood. The receptors derive from a human donor in good health.

The sample holds a few counts of this clonotype. The CDR3 reads CASSFSGATTNEKLFF. CDR3 in DNA: TGTGCCAGCAGCTTTTCAGGGGCTACAACTAATGAAAAACTGTTTTTT. V and J are TRBV7-9 and TRBJ1-4; maybe TRBD1 (6 bases). CDR1 SEHNR and CDR2 FQNEAQ come from the germline V gene (reference sequence). V dropped 3 bases and J dropped 0 bases, with 11 bases sitting between them. The CDR3 is 16 amino acids.

Relative to its sample, this clonotype is medium-sized (0.01 to 0.1%). This chain joins TRBV6-5 and TRBJ2-2; D not certain. The V gene's germline CDR1 is MNHEY and CDR2 SVGAGI. The CDR3 totals 14 residues. The V gene lost 2 bases and the J gene lost 0 bases, with 4 bases spanning the gap. CDR3 bases: TGTGCCAGCAGTTACGGGGCGAACACCGGGGAGCTGTTTTTT. It translates to CASSYGANTGELFF.

There are a few counts of this clonotype. The V gene is TRBV19, the J gene TRBJ1-1; possible D gene TRBD1, 5 bases. V lost 4 bases, J lost 11 bases, and 14 bases lay in between. The V gene's germline CDR1 is LNHDA and CDR2 SQIVND (reference sequence). The CDR3 has 12 amino acids. The CDR3 DNA sequence: TGTGCCAGTAGTACCGGGGCCCCGGGGGCTTTCTTT. Its protein product is CASSTGAPGAFF.

This clonotype has just a few counts. This sequence joins TRBV2 and TRBJ2-3; no firm D call. Germline CDR1 and CDR2: SNHLY and FYNNEI. The CDR3 loop spans 13 amino acids. The V end lost 11 bases, the J end lost 0 bases, and 12 bases lay between the germline ends. DNA of the CDR3: TGTGCCTCCTATTATGCTAGCACAGATACGCAGTATTTT. Amino acids: CASYYASTDTQYF.

This clonotype is medium-sized within its sample. J is TRBJ1-1 and V is TRBV27; no clear D. V was cut by 5 bases and J by 10 bases, with 14 bases left in between. Germline V gives CDR1 MNHEY, CDR2 SMNVEV (reference sequence). The CDR3 is 12 amino acids. The chain's CDR3 is CASSPDGGGAFF. DNA for the CDR3: TGTGCCAGCAGTCCGGACGGAGGAGGAGCTTTCTTT.

V usage is TRBV11-1 and J usage is TRBJ1-2, with a weak D call TRBD1 (6 bases). This CDR3 comprises 14 residues. The V gene's germline CDR1 is SGHAT and CDR2 FQDESV (reference sequence). Trimming pared 5 bases from V and 4 bases from J, leaving 14 bases between. The CDR3 sequence is CASSHLTGSYGYTF. CDR3 sequence (DNA): TGTGCCAGCAGCCACCTGACAGGCTCCTATGGCTACACCTTC.

The chain joins TRBV12-3 or TRBV12-4 to TRBJ1-3, with D tentatively TRBD1 (5 bases). There are 14 residues in the CDR3. Trimming left V 4 bases short and J 2 bases short, with 9 bases between. The CDR3 bases are TGTGCCAGCAGTTCGCGGGGCACTGGAAACACCATATATTTT. The encoded protein is CASSSRGTGNTIYF.

Note on this clonotype: A much larger clone differs by one base, so this may be a read error. This chain joins TRBV7-2 and TRBJ2-5, with D maybe TRBD2 (5 bases). The CDR3 is 14 amino acids. Trimming cost V 5 bases and J 3 bases, with 13 bases left between them. From germline, CDR1 is SGHTA and CDR2 FQGNSA. The CDR3 sequence: CASSISRAEETQYF. CDR3 nucleotides: TGTGCCAGCAGCATATCGAGGGCAGAAGAGACCCAGTACTTC.

This clonotype came up a few times. The rearrangement joins TRBV5-1 to TRBJ2-7; the D gene could be TRBD1 or TRBD2 (5 bases each). With 2 bases removed from V and 2 bases from J, the gap between germline ends came to 11 bases. CDR1 and CDR2 from the germline V gene are SGHRS and YFSETQ. This CDR3 spans 14 amino acids. The CDR3 loop is CASSFRDGPYEQYF. CDR3 nucleotide sequence: TGCGCCAGCAGCTTCCGGGACGGGCCCTACGAGCAGTACTTC.

The genes are TRBV15 and TRBJ1-1, with 11 bases matching TRBD1. The CDR3 has 19 residues. Germline CDR1 is LNHNV and CDR2 is YYDKDF (reference sequence). The junction had 11 bases not matched to a gene; V was cut back by 1 base and J by 1 base. CDR3 in DNA: TGTGCCACCAGCAGAGGCCTCGCCGGACAGGGGGCAGGGAACACTGAAGCTTTCTTT. Translated, it gives CATSRGLAGQGAGNTEAFF.